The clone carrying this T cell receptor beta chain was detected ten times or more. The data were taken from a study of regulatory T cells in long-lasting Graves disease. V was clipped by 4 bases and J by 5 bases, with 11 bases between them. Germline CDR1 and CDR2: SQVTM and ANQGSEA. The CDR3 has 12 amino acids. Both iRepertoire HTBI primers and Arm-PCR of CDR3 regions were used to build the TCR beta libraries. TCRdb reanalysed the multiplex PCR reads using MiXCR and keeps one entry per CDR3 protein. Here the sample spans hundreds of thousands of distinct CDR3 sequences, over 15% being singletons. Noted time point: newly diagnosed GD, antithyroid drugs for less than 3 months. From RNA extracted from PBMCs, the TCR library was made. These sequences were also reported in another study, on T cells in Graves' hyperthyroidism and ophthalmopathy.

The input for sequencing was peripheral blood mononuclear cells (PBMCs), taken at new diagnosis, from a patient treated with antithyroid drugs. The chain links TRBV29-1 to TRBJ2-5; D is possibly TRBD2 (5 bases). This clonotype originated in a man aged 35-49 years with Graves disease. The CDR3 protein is CSVGWSGETQYF. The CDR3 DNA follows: TGCAGCGTTGGCTGGTCGGGGGAGACCCAGTACTTC.